This T cell receptor beta chain was captured in a study of T cell responses to AZD1222 COVID-19 vaccine. Study conclusions and caveats: Distributed over spike, vaccine-associated CD4 TCRs predominated at 160-218 and 743-854.

Sequenced by immunoSEQ multiplex PCR; TCRdb stores in-frame clones only, minus some. The table records around 160,000 clones, 91% of them present only once. As to this clone: Its antigen is currently unknown.

The germline V gene has CDR1 SGDLS and CDR2 YYNGEE. V lost 4 bases and J 4 bases, leaving 14 bases between the germline ends. The CDR3 sequence is 14 residues long. This chain uses TRBV9 with TRBJ1-2, with no clear D. This receptor was identified in an adult in good health. Sequencing used peripheral blood, obtained on day 0 of AZD1222 vaccination. The CDR3 loop reads CASSPSWSTYGYTF. For the CDR3, the DNA is TGTGCCAGCAGCCCTTCGTGGAGTACCTATGGCTACACCTTC.